This entry lists 2 T cell receptor beta chains sequenced from one sample in a study of blood T cell repertoires in COVID-19. Produced via immunoSEQ multiplex PCR; TCRdb's table is partial and in-frame only. This table holds about 210,000 clones, 92% found once. The source material was peripheral blood. These receptors all come from a man aged 25 to 45 with acute or convalescent COVID-19.

The chain uses TRBV7-9 and TRBJ2-1, with D perhaps matching TRBD1 (7 bases). The V gene's germline CDR1 is SEHNR and CDR2 FQNEAQ (reference sequence). V lost 2 bases and J lost 8, with 13 bases in between. The CDR3 runs 14 residues. The CDR3 sequence: CASSLRQGLDEQFF. As DNA, the CDR3 is TGTGCCAGCAGCTTACGACAGGGACTCGATGAGCAGTTCTTC.

The chain has TRBV2 and TRBJ2-1; 8 bases are shared with TRBD1. J gave up 13 bases and V 5 bases, and 7 bases lay outside the gene matches. This CDR3 comprises 12 residues. The germline V gene has CDR1 SNHLY and CDR2 FYNNEI. The CDR3 protein is CASSQTGGSQFF. The DNA for the CDR3 is TGTGCCAGCAGTCAAACAGGGGGTTCACAGTTCTTC.